The sequence of this T cell receptor (beta chain) was determined in a study of blood T cell repertoires in COVID-19 (dated by TCRdb to the early 2020s). Regarding the complete study: Samples from collaborators originated in the United States, Italy and Spain and spanned both the acute and convalescent phases of COVID-19. The material from the prospective study consisted of cDNA or gDNA derived from T cells, B-cell-depleted T cells, or PBMCs. Deeply sampled blood TCRbeta repertoires from subjects exposed to, actively infected with, or recovered from COVID-19 were included in the dataset. The repertoires were released in a freely available public database intended as a resource for research on the immune response to SARS-CoV-2. The samples were drawn from two sources: the first 160 participants of the ongoing ImmuneRACE study, and fewer than 1,500 subjects contributed by 6 global collaborators. A de-identified subject ID, COVID-19 status, age in years and sex were almost always included in the sample metadata. Where available, HLA class I and class II types were taken from metadata supplied by the sample provider and were not determined by assay-based typing. On the study overall, not on this receptor specifically: The amount of clinical and demographic metadata varied by source and participant and was provided uncurated.

TCRbeta CDR3 regions were amplified from genomic DNA using the immunoSEQ Assay, a bias-controlled multiplex PCR. Turning to the authors' computational methods: Within the assay, amplification of reference gene primers was used to estimate how many nucleated cells each sample contained. To quantify the absolute abundance of each unique TCRbeta CDR3 rearrangement, sequence reads were collapsed and filtered. For each sample, productive Simpson clonality was calculated as the square root of Simpson's diversity index over productive rearrangements. TCRdb retrieved this table from immuneACCESS and kept in-frame rearrangements only. Not all clones are present; in checked studies, unresolved V genes account for under half, and no reason is known for the remainder. D and trimming were read from the DNA, whereas the V and J calls and clone size are those reported in that table. This sample is represented by tens of thousands of clones; 70% to 90% of them were singletons. The ten most abundant clones make up more than 9.5% of the sample.

Whole blood was collected in K2EDTA tubes by collaborating institutions according to the institutions' own protocols. For TCRbeta analysis, collaborator samples were shipped as frozen whole blood, as isolated PBMCs, or as DNA extracted from either sample type. In the case of this clone: What antigen it recognizes has not been identified. No base quality values were provided; no much bigger clone lies one nucleotide off.

For CDR1 and CDR2, the germline V gene lists SGHTA and FQGNSA. Including the terminal cysteine and phenylalanine, the CDR3 comprises 14 residues. Just the 42-base CDR3 DNA is kept, in frame starting at base 1. Clipping removes 5 bases from V and 3 bases from J, with 4 as the unmatched junction base count. The chain uses TRBV7-2 and TRBJ2-1, with 7 junctional bases fitting TRBD1. Sequencing was carried out using peripheral blood. This clonotype was obtained from a human donor in a cohort sampled during active COVID-19. The CDR3 protein: CASSGDSFYNEQFF. The nucleotides read TGTGCCAGCAGCGGGGACAGTTTCTACAATGAGCAGTTCTTC. Joined to the reference TRBV7-2 and TRBJ2-1 proteins, this CDR3 gives the full variable domain: GAGVSQSPSNKVTEKGKDVELRCDPISGHTALYWYRQSLGQGLEFLIYFQGNSAPDKSGLPSDRFSAERTGGSVSTLTIQRTQQEDSAVYLCASSGDSFYNEQFFGPGTRLTVL.